What follows are 29 T cell receptor beta chains derived from one specimen sequenced in a study of identical twins. TCRdb processed the 5' RACE reads anew with MiXCR; each CDR3 protein has one entry. Among around 960,000 distinct CDR3 sequences, around an eighth were seen once, and the ten largest hold 1.5% to 2%. These same data were also listed under a study on yellow fever vaccine responses in identical twins.

The sample consisted of PBMCs. These receptors were collected from a woman younger than 35 in good health.

This clonotype was recorded many times. The rearrangement uses TRBV12-3 or TRBV12-4 and TRBJ1-2; D is unclear. The CDR3 runs to 13 residues. Trimming removed 6 bases at V and 8 bases at J, with 16 bases between. CDR3 in amino acids: CASRSGIPEGYTF. In DNA form, the CDR3 reads TGTGCCAGCAGGTCCGGGATCCCGGAGGGCTACACCTTC.

This clonotype showed up just a few times. The chain links TRBV6-5 to TRBJ2-7; TRBD2 matches at 8 bases. J gave up 9 bases and V 5 bases, and 6 bases lay outside the gene matches. Germline lookup yields CDR1 MNHEY and CDR2 SVGAGI. The CDR3 loop spans 12 amino acids. The CDR3 is CASSNSGNGQYF. The CDR3 region has the DNA TGTGCCAGCAGTAATAGCGGGAATGGGCAGTACTTC.

The chain combines TRBV10-3 with TRBJ2-3; the D gene is possibly TRBD2 (6 bases). The V gene lost 7 bases and the J gene lost 3 bases, with 8 bases spanning the gap. The CDR3 totals 12 residues. CDR1 and CDR2 from the germline V gene are ENHRY and SYGVKD. The DNA for the CDR3 is TGTGCCATCATGGGGGGAACAGATACGCAGTATTTT. This codes for CAIMGGTDTQYF.

This clonotype was recorded at least ten times. The CDR3 DNA sequence: TGTGCCAGCAGCTCTGCAAGGGGCAGCAATCAGCCCCAGCATTTT. This sequence encodes CASSSARGSNQPQHF. This chain connects TRBV7-8 to TRBJ1-5; possible D gene TRBD1, 5 bases. Germline V gene lookup returns CDR1 SGHVS and CDR2 FQNEAQ. This CDR3 comprises 15 residues. Trimming pared 4 bases from V and 1 base from J, leaving 11 bases between.

The rearrangement uses TRBV20-1 and TRBJ2-3, with 10 bases matching TRBD2. This CDR3 spans 18 amino acids. Trimming removed 1 base from V and 3 bases from J; junction bases left unmatched: 13. Germline CDR1 is DFQATT and CDR2 is SNEGSKA (reference sequence). In nucleotides, the CDR3 is TGCAGTGCTAGAGGCCCCCCTTCAACTAGCGGGAAGACAGATACGCAGTATTTT. Residues: CSARGPPSTSGKTDTQYF.

In this sample, this clonotype turned up many times. This sequence joins TRBV12-3 or TRBV12-4 and TRBJ2-4; no definite D call. The V end lost 4 bases, the J end lost 0 bases, and 16 bases lay between the germline ends. CDR3 length: 17 residues. CDR3 DNA sequence: TGTGCCAGCAGTTCCATCCTAGTGGAACTAGCCAAAAACATTCAGTACTTC. Translated: CASSSILVELAKNIQYF.

This clonotype came up a few times. This chain connects TRBV6-6 to TRBJ1-6, with D hard to call. V was cut by 0 bases and J by 10 bases, with 7 bases left in between. The germline CDR1 and CDR2 sequences are MNHNY and SVGAGI (reference sequence). The CDR3 spans 13 residues. This chain's CDR3 is CASSYSEKSPLHF. CDR3 coding DNA: TGTGCCAGCAGTTACTCGGAAAAATCACCCCTCCACTTT.

CDR3 sequence: CSAPGTGGSGSGNTIYF. CDR3 DNA sequence: TGCAGTGCGCCCGGGACAGGGGGCTCTGGCTCTGGAAACACCATATATTTT. This sequence joins TRBV20-1 and TRBJ1-3; 12 bases match TRBD1. Trimming took 6 bases from V and 0 from J; bases not matched to a gene: 9. CDR1 and CDR2 from the germline V gene are DFQATT and SNEGSKA (reference sequence). This CDR3 contains 17 residues.

The genes are TRBV4-1 and TRBJ2-2; unclear D gene. CDR1 MGHRA and CDR2 YSYEKL come from the germline V gene. The CDR3 loop spans 14 amino acids. V shed 4 bases and J shed 6 bases, with 12 bases lying between them. The CDR3 sequence: CASSPFAAAGELFF. CDR3 in DNA: TGCGCCAGCAGCCCGTTTGCGGCTGCCGGGGAGCTGTTTTTT.

This clonotype was recorded a few times. The chain combines TRBV12-3 or TRBV12-4 with TRBJ2-3; possible D gene TRBD1, 6 bases. Trimming removed 7 bases from V and 4 bases from J, with 18 bases in between. There are 15 residues in the CDR3. The CDR3: CASKRPGVGADTQYF. The CDR3 bases are TGTGCCAGCAAAAGGCCAGGGGTTGGGGCAGATACGCAGTATTTT.

The table lists this clonotype with a few counts. The chain has TRBV25-1 and TRBJ2-3; 8 bases line up with TRBD2. V was pared by 3 bases and J by 2 bases, with 4 bases of the junction left unmatched. Germline V lookup: CDR1 MGHDK, CDR2 SYGVNS. CDR3 length equals 15 residues. CDR3 sequence reads: CASSDAGGLTDTQYF. The DNA for the CDR3 is TGTGCCAGCAGTGATGCGGGGGGCCTCACAGATACGCAGTATTTT.

This clonotype has a handful of counts. V gene TRBV7-9 combines with J gene TRBJ2-5; D is undetermined. Per germline, CDR1 SEHNR and CDR2 FQNEAQ (reference sequence). Trimming took 1 base from V and 2 from J, leaving 11 bases between them. CDR3 length: 15 amino acids. The CDR3 bases are TGTGCCAGCAGCTTAGAGAGTGGGATTCAAGAGACCCAGTACTTC. This sequence encodes CASSLESGIQETQYF.

This clonotype was seen only a few times. V and J are TRBV7-8 and TRBJ2-3, with TRBD2 matching 8 bases. The J segment lost 0 bases and the V segment lost 4 bases, leaving 6 bases of the junction unmatched. Germline-derived CDR1 and CDR2 are SGHVS and FQNEAQ. The CDR3 has 16 amino acids. The CDR3 protein is CASSWAGGSSTDTQYF. CDR3 bases: TGTGCCAGCAGCTGGGCGGGAGGATCTAGCACAGATACGCAGTATTTT.

The J gene is TRBJ1-6, the V gene TRBV5-1; the D gene is possibly TRBD1 (6 bases). The V and J ends lost 5 bases and 0 bases respectively, with 12 bases between them. Germline CDR1 and CDR2: SGHRS and YFSETQ. The CDR3 contains 16 residues. CDR3 bases: TGCGCCAGCAGACCAGGGGTCAGCTCCTATAATTCACCCCTCCACTTT. Translation: CASRPGVSSYNSPLHF. The variable domain in full, with the rest retrieved from reference TRBV5-1 and TRBJ1-6, is KAGVTQTPRYLIKTRGQQVTLSCSPISGHRSVSWYQQTPGQGLQFLFEYFSETQRNKGNFPGRFSGRQFSNSRSEMNVSTLELGDSALYLCASRPGVSSYNSPLHFGNGTRLTVT.

This clonotype came up a few times. CDR3 protein: CASSLRASGSLNEQFF. In DNA, the CDR3 is TGTGCCAGCAGCTTACGGGCTAGCGGGAGTCTTAATGAGCAGTTCTTC. The chain employs TRBV7-8 and TRBJ2-1, with TRBD2 matching over 10 bases. The CDR3 covers 16 residues. V lost 2 bases and J lost 7; bases outside the gene matches: 8. From germline, CDR1 is SGHVS and CDR2 FQNEAQ.

J is TRBJ1-1 and V is TRBV2, with a tentative D call TRBD1 (6 bases). Germline assignment: CDR1 SNHLY and CDR2 FYNNEI. CDR3 length: 13 residues. V gave up 10 bases and J gave up 0 bases, with 12 bases separating them. CDR3 DNA: TGTGCCACCACAGGACAGATGAACACTGAAGCTTTCTTT. It yields the protein CATTGQMNTEAFF.

J is TRBJ1-2 and V is TRBV10-3; no firm D call. The germline V gene has CDR1 ENHRY and CDR2 SYGVKD. The germline V and J ends were trimmed by 2 bases and 7 bases, with 11 bases remaining between them. The CDR3 length is 13 residues. The CDR3 DNA reads as TGTGCCATCAGTGAGATGGCACTATCTGGCTACACCTTC. Protein product: CAISEMALSGYTF.

This chain connects TRBV12-3 or TRBV12-4 to TRBJ2-1; TRBD1 matches at 10 bases. The CDR3 loop spans 15 amino acids. The ends lost 5 bases at V and 6 bases at J; junction bases unmatched: 7. CDR3 nucleotides: TGTGCCAGCAGTGGAGGGACAGGGGCGGTCAATGAGCAGTTCTTC. Its translation: CASSGGTGAVNEQFF.

This clonotype showed up just a few times. This chain joins TRBV20-1 and TRBJ2-7; 12 bases are a match to TRBD2. The CDR3 runs to 12 residues. Germline V gives CDR1 DFQATT, CDR2 SNEGSKA (reference sequence). The J segment lost 7 bases and the V segment lost 5 bases, leaving 3 bases of the junction unmatched. The CDR3 DNA sequence: TGCAGTGCTCTAGCGGGAGGGTCAGAGCAGTACTTC. Protein sequence: CSALAGGSEQYF.

The chain couples TRBV10-3 to TRBJ2-3, with 7 bases aligning to TRBD2. This CDR3 is built from 15 residues. Germline-derived CDR1 and CDR2 are ENHRY and SYGVKD. Unmatched junction bases numbered 12, after V lost 8 bases and J lost 4 bases. The CDR3 here is CAIGEGRRPSDTQYF. The DNA for the CDR3 is TGTGCCATCGGGGAGGGGAGACGCCCTTCAGATACGCAGTATTTT.

There are many counts of this clonotype. This chain's CDR3 is CASSQGWGGQFF. DNA of the CDR3: TGTGCCAGCAGCCAAGGGTGGGGCGGGCAGTTCTTC. The V gene is TRBV3-1, the J gene TRBJ2-1; perhaps TRBD1 as D (5 bases). Germline CDR1 and CDR2: LGHDT and YNNKEL (reference sequence). V was shortened by 1 base and J by 12 bases, with 10 bases between the two germline ends. The CDR3 loop spans 12 amino acids.

The V and J genes are TRBV4-1 and TRBJ1-3; no definite D call. Germline V gene sequence: CDR1 MGHRA, CDR2 YSYEKL. The CDR3 is made up of 15 amino acids. V lost 0 bases, J lost 1 base, and 7 bases lay in between. For the CDR3, the DNA is TGCGCCAGCAGCCAAGATTTGAGTTCTGGAAACACCATATATTTT. Translating gives CASSQDLSSGNTIYF.

This clonotype was found a few times. Here the CDR3 DNA reads TGCAGTGCTCGTCTGACTAGCGGGAACACCGGGGAGCTGTTTTTT. Its protein is CSARLTSGNTGELFF. The chain couples TRBV20-1 to TRBJ2-2, with 9 positions matching TRBD2. The ends lost 5 bases at V and 1 base at J; junction bases unmatched: 5. CDR3 length equals 15 residues. Germline CDR1 DFQATT, CDR2 SNEGSKA (reference sequence).

The V call is TRBV11-3, the J call TRBJ2-1, with 11 nucleotides matching TRBD2. Germline assignment: CDR1 SGHNT and CDR2 YENEEA. This CDR3 is 17 amino acids long. The V segment lost 0 bases and the J segment 6 bases; nucleotides outside the gene matches: 7. CDR3 DNA sequence: TGTGCCAGCAGCTTAGATCTCGCGACTAGCGGGACCAATGAGCAGTTCTTC. It encodes CASSLDLATSGTNEQFF.

Only a few counts were recorded for this clonotype. The V and J genes are TRBV20-1 and TRBJ2-3; 11 bases map to TRBD2. Trimming at V came to 6 bases and at J to 0 bases, leaving 14 bases not matched to a gene. Germline assignment: CDR1 DFQATT and CDR2 SNEGSKA (reference sequence). The CDR3 spans 18 residues. The CDR3: CSARDTSGGLYSTDTQYF. The DNA for the CDR3 is TGCAGTGCCCGCGATACTAGCGGGGGATTATATAGCACAGATACGCAGTATTTT.

This clonotype has more than one count but fewer than ten. The chain uses TRBV15 and TRBJ2-2; no reliable D call. With 1 base removed from V and 6 bases from J, the gap between germline ends came to 9 bases. Germline loops: CDR1 LNHNV, CDR2 YYDKDF (reference sequence). This CDR3 spans 14 amino acids. The CDR3 DNA sequence: TGTGCCACCAGCAGAGTTTGGGGTCCCGGGGAGCTGTTTTTT. It specifies CATSRVWGPGELFF.

V usage is TRBV11-2 and J usage is TRBJ2-1, with 8 bases lining up with TRBD2. The CDR3 is made up of 16 amino acids. The J segment lost 4 bases and the V segment lost 1 base, leaving 6 bases of the junction unmatched. Germline CDR1 reads SGHAT; CDR2 reads FQNNGV. CDR3 bases: TGTGCCAGCAGCTTAGTAGCAGCGGGAGAGTACAATGAGCAGTTCTTC. This sequence encodes CASSLVAAGEYNEQFF.

This clonotype was counted a few times. The chain links TRBV4-1 to TRBJ2-2; tentative D call: TRBD2 (6 bases). The CDR3 runs 14 residues. With 4 bases removed from V and 6 bases from J, the gap between germline ends came to 12 bases. Germline CDR1 reads MGHRA; CDR2 reads YSYEKL. CDR3 in amino acids: CASSPGLLAGELFF. DNA of the CDR3: TGCGCCAGCAGCCCGGGACTCCTAGCCGGGGAGCTGTTTTTT.

This clonotype showed up many times. This chain connects TRBV5-1 to TRBJ1-5; weak D call: TRBD1 (6 bases). Germline loops: CDR1 SGHRS, CDR2 YFSETQ. This CDR3 comprises 14 residues. V was pared by 4 bases and J by 4 bases, with 12 bases between. The CDR3 DNA follows: TGCGCCAGCAGCCCAGGGGTGGTAAATCAGCCCCAGCATTTT. This translates into CASSPGVVNQPQHF.